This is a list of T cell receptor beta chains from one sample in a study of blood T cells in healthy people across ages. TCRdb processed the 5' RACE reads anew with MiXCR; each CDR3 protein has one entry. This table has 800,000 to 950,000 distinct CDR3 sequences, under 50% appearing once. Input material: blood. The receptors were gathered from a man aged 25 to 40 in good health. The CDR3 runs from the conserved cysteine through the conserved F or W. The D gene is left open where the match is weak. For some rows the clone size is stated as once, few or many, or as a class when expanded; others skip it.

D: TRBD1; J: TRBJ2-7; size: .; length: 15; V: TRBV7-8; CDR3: CASSLARGHDDEQYF; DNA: TGTGCCAGCAGCTTAGCCAGGGGGCATGACGACGAGCAGTACTTC
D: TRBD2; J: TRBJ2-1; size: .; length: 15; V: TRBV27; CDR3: CASRSGGSSYNEQFF; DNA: TGTGCCAGCAGATCGGGGGGGAGCTCCTACAATGAGCAGTTCTTC
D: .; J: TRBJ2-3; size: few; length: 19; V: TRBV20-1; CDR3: CSATGTEPSSIISTDTQYF; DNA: TGCAGTGCTACCGGAACAGAACCCTCTAGTATTATTAGCACAGATACGCAGTATTTT
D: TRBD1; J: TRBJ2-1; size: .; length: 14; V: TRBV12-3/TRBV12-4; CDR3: CTSSVGDSYNEQFF; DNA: TGTACCAGCAGTGTAGGGGACAGCTACAATGAGCAGTTCTTC
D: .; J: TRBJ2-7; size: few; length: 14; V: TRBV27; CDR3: CASSFTTAAYEQYF; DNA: TGTGCCAGCAGTTTCACCACGGCAGCCTACGAGCAGTACTTC
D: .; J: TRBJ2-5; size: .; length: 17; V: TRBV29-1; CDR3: CSAPVRGRFVYQETQYF; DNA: TGCAGCGCTCCCGTCCGAGGGCGATTCGTGTACCAAGAGACCCAGTACTTC
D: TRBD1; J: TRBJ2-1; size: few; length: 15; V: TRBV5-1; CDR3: CASSFSGGREDEQFF; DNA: TGCGCCAGCAGCTTTTCAGGGGGCAGGGAGGATGAGCAGTTCTTC
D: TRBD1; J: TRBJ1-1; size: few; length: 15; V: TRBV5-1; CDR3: CASSPGTGGNTEAFF; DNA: TGCGCCAGCAGCCCAGGGACAGGGGGGAACACTGAAGCTTTCTTT
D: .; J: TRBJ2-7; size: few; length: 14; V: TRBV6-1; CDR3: CASTSGSVNYEQYF; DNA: TGTGCCAGCACCTCAGGGAGCGTTAACTACGAGCAGTACTTC
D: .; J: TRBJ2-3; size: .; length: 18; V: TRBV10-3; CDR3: CAISESFTSGFGTDTQYF; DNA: TGTGCCATCAGTGAGTCGTTTACGTCAGGGTTTGGCACAGATACGCAGTATTTT